The clone carrying this TCR beta chain occurred once. The target antigen is unknown. CDR3 length: 14 residues. The V end lost 0 bases, the J end lost 4 bases, and 8 bases lay between the germline ends. From germline, CDR1 is SGHTA and CDR2 FQGNSA. These data originate in a study of regulatory T cells in long-lasting Graves disease. Study results and caveats: Patients with persistent disease showed a bias toward TRBV28, TRBJ1-2 and TRBJ2-5.

Building the TCR beta libraries relied on iRepertoire HTBI primers, and CDR3 regions underwent Arm-PCR. TCRdb re-analysed the multiplex PCR reads in MiXCR, keeping a single row per CDR3 protein. In the table there are fewer than 550,000 distinct CDR3 sequences, about a sixth of which are singletons. As for time point: newly diagnosed GD, antithyroid drugs for less than 3 months. The TCR library was made from RNA extracted from PBMCs. These data were also reused for a study on T cells in Graves' hyperthyroidism and ophthalmopathy. That work contributes: Stable hyperthyroidism and ophthalmopathy were separated using 13 V-J signatures.

The input for sequencing was peripheral blood mononuclear cells (PBMCs), taken at new diagnosis, from a patient treated with antithyroid drugs. V gene TRBV7-2 combines with J gene TRBJ2-3, with D possibly TRBD2 on 6 matching bases. This receptor was identified in a woman under 30 with Graves disease. The CDR3 protein is CASSLAGGSDTQYF. CDR3 coding DNA: TGTGCCAGCAGCTTAGCGGGAGGCTCAGATACGCAGTATTTT.